Below are 11 T cell receptor beta chains sequenced from a single sample in a study of persistence of HIV-infected CD4 T cells. Anti-CD3/anti-CD28 beads served as a nonspecific positive control stimulus. CD4+ T cells upregulating both CD40 ligand and CD69 were sorted as responding cells. The immunoSEQ assay was version 4, run in survey mode. Data came from immunoSEQ multiplex PCR; TCRdb stores just in-frame clones and leaves some out. The table shows around 45,000 clones, with approximately 90% occurring only once. Their cognate antigens are unknown. The sequencing used CD4+ T cells sorted from PBMCs after roughly 17-hour stimulation, collected from a patient who received antiretroviral therapy. These receptors all come from an adult man with HIV who was CMV-seropositive.

This chain uses TRBV6-1 with TRBJ1-6, with no clear D. The germline V gene has CDR1 MNHNS and CDR2 SASEGT. Trimming took off 3 bases at V and 10 bases at J, with 10 bases between the two ends. This CDR3 comprises 13 residues. This CDR3 reads CASSEASGSPLHF. In DNA, the CDR3 is TGTGCCAGCAGTGAGGCGAGCGGGTCACCCCTCCACTTT.

The rearrangement links TRBV10-2 to TRBJ1-1, with 8 bases matching TRBD1. The CDR3 runs to 15 residues. From germline, CDR1 is WSHSY and CDR2 SAAADI. V lost 7 bases and J lost 4; bases outside the gene matches: 11. CDR3 bases: TGCGCCAGCATGCAGTCCACAGGGGGTTTCACTGAAGCTTTCTTT. Residues: CASMQSTGGFTEAFF.

In regard to this clone: The same CDR3 arises from other DNA sequences in this sample as well. The chain uses TRBV18 and TRBJ2-3; D is unresolved. Germline-derived CDR1 and CDR2 are KGHSH and LQKENI. V lost 6 bases and J 2 bases, leaving 3 bases between the germline ends. This CDR3 contains 11 residues. DNA of the CDR3: TGTGCCAGCTCGCCCACAGATACGCAGTATTTT. The encoded protein is CASSPTDTQYF.

The V gene is TRBV18, the J gene TRBJ2-6; weak D call: TRBD1 (6 bases). The CDR3 runs to 16 residues. V was pared by 8 bases and J by 0 bases, with 14 bases between. From germline, CDR1 is KGHSH and CDR2 LQKENI. The CDR3 here is CASLTGRSSGANVLTF. The CDR3 nucleotides read TGTGCCAGCCTCACAGGGCGGAGCTCTGGGGCCAACGTCCTGACTTTC. The full variable domain, rest sourced from reference TRBV18 and TRBJ2-6, is NAGVMQNPRHLVRRRGQEARLRCSPMKGHSHVYWYRQLPEEGLKFMVYLQKENIIDESGMPKERFSAEFPKEGPSILRIQQVVRGDSAAYFCASLTGRSSGANVLTFGAGSRLTVL.

CDR3 residues: CASSPGQRYNSPLHF. CDR3 nucleotide sequence: TGTGCCAGCAGCCCCGGACAGCGCTATAATTCACCCCTCCACTTT. The chain couples TRBV5-6 to TRBJ1-6; D is perhaps TRBD1 (6 bases). CDR1 is SGHDT, CDR2 YYEEEE, per germline. Trimming removed 4 bases at V and 3 bases at J, with 11 bases between. This CDR3 has 15 amino acids.

This chain connects TRBV28 to TRBJ1-1; D is unresolved. CDR1 MDHEN and CDR2 SYDVKM come from the germline V gene. The CDR3 is 16 amino acids. Trimming removed 2 bases from V and 4 bases from J, with 17 bases in between. Written as DNA, the CDR3 is TGTGCCAGCAGTTTAAGTGGACCGGTATTCGGCACTGAAGCTTTCTTT. It yields the protein CASSLSGPVFGTEAFF.

The J gene is TRBJ1-3, the V gene TRBV6-6; the D gene is possibly TRBD1 (6 bases). This CDR3 comprises 14 residues. Germline CDR1 and CDR2: MNHNY and SVGAGI (reference sequence). V lost 4 bases, J lost 9 bases, and 16 bases lay in between. The CDR3 DNA reads as TGTGCCAGCAGTTCGGGAACAGGGCGCGGCACCATATATTTT. Translating it yields CASSSGTGRGTIYF.

The rearrangement links TRBV27 to TRBJ2-3; 7 positions agree with TRBD2. This CDR3 comprises 15 residues. V gave up 3 bases and J gave up 6 bases; unmatched junction bases: 9. CDR1 and CDR2 from the germline V gene are MNHEY and SMNVEV (reference sequence). The CDR3 loop is CASSFSGTMRDTQYF. Written as DNA, the CDR3 is TGTGCCAGCAGTTTTTCCGGGACTATGAGGGATACGCAGTATTTT.

This chain uses TRBV18 with TRBJ2-6; D possibly corresponds to TRBD2 (7 bases). The V gene lost 6 bases and the J gene lost 0 bases, with 15 bases spanning the gap. The CDR3 extends over 17 amino acids. The germline CDR1 and CDR2 sequences are KGHSH and LQKENI. The chain's CDR3 is CASSLGGPNSGANVLTF. The CDR3 nucleotides read TGTGCCAGCTCCCTCGGGGGGCCAAACTCTGGGGCCAACGTCCTGACTTTC.

The chain couples TRBV20-1 to TRBJ1-4, with D tentatively TRBD1 (5 bases). Per the germline V gene, CDR1 is DFQATT and CDR2 is SNEGSKA (reference sequence). V lost 3 bases to trimming and J lost 8 bases, with 13 bases between them. This CDR3 is 13 amino acids long. The CDR3: CSASGGRWEKLFF. CDR3 bases: TGCAGTGCTAGTGGGGGACGGTGGGAAAAACTGTTTTTT.

This chain joins TRBV7-3 and TRBJ2-3; possible D gene TRBD1, 5 bases. The CDR3 is 13 amino acids. Germline CDR1 and CDR2: SGHTA and FQGTGA. V was shortened by 5 bases and J by 1 base, with 7 bases between the two germline ends. The CDR3 reads CASSQQGTDTQYF. As DNA, the CDR3 is TGTGCCAGCAGCCAACAGGGCACAGATACGCAGTATTTT.